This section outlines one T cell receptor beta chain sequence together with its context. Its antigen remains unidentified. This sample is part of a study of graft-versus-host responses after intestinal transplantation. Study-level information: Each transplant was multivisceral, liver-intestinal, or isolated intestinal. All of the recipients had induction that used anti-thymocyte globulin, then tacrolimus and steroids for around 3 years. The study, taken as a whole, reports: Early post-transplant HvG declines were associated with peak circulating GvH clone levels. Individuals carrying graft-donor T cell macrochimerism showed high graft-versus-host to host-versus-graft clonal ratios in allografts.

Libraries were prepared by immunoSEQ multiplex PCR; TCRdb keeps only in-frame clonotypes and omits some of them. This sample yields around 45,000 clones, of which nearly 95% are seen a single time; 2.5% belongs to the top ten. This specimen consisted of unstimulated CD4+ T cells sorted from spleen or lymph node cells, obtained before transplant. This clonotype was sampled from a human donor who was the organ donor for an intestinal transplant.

CDR3 sequence (DNA): TGTGCCAGCAGCTTAAGGCAGGGGGACACTGAAGCTTTCTTT. The encoded protein is CASSLRQGDTEAFF. The rearrangement links TRBV7-3 to TRBJ1-1; 7 bases line up with TRBD1. The V and J ends lost 1 base and 3 bases, in that order; junction bases with no gene match: 2. The CDR3 covers 14 residues. Per germline, CDR1 SGHTA and CDR2 FQGTGA.